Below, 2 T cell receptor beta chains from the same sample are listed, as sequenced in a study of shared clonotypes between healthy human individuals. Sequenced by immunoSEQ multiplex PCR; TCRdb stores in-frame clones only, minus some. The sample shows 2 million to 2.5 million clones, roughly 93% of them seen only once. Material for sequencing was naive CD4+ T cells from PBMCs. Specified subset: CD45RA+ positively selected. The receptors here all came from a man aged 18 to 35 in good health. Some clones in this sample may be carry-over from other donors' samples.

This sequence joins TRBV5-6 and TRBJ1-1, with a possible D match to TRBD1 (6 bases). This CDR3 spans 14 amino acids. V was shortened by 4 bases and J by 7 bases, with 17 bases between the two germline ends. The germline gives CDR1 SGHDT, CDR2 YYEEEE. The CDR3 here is CASSRGRQGLEAFF. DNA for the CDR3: TGTGCCAGCAGCAGAGGGCGGCAGGGGCTTGAAGCTTTCTTT. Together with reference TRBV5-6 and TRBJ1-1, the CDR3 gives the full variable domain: DAGVTQSPTHLIKTRGQQVTLRCSPKSGHDTVSWYQQALGQGPQFIFQYYEEEERQRGNFPDRFSGHQFPNYSSELNVNALLLGDSALYLCASSRGRQGLEAFFGQGTRLTVV.

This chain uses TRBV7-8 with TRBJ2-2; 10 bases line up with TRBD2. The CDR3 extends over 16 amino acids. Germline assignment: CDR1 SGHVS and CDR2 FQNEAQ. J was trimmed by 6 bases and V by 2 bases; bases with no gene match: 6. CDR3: CASSLRGTSVAGELFF. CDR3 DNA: TGTGCCAGCAGCTTACGGGGGACTAGCGTTGCCGGGGAGCTGTTTTTT. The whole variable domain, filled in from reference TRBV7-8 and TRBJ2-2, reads GAGVSQSPRYKVAKRGQDVALRCDPISGHVSLFWYQQALGQGPEFLTYFQNEAQLDKSGLPSDRFFAERPEGSVSTLKIQRTQQEDSAVYLCASSLRGTSVAGELFFGEGSRLTVL.